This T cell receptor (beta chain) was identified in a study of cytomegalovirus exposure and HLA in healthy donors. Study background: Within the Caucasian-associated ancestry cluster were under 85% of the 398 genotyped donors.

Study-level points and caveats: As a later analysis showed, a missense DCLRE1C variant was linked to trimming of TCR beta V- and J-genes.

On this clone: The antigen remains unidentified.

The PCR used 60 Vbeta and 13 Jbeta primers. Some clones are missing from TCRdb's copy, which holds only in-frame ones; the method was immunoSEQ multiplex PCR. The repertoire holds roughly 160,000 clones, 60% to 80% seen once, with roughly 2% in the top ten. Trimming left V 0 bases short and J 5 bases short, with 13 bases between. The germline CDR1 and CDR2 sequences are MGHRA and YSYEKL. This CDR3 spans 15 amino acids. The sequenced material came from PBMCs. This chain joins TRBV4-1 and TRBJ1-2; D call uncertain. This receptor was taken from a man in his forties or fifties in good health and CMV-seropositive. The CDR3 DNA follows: TGCGCCAGCAGCCAAGATTACGGGTATGCGTATGGCTACACCTTC. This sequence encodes CASSQDYGYAYGYTF.